The 10 T cell receptor beta chains below were found in one sample sequenced in a study of blood T cell repertoires in COVID-19. Clones were sequenced by immunoSEQ multiplex PCR, and TCRdb holds only the in-frame ones, with some missing. This sample carries around 180,000 clones, 80% to 90% of them seen once, and the ten largest clones take 2.5% to 3.5%. The sample taken for sequencing was peripheral blood. These receptors were collected from a man aged 60 to 75 with acute or convalescent COVID-19.

The DNA for the CDR3 is TGTGCCAGCAGTCCCTGGGGACTCCCGCGGTTCTTC. Residues: CASSPWGLPRFF. The chain uses TRBV6-5 and TRBJ2-1; tentatively, D is TRBD2 (6 bases). Trimming pared 5 bases from V and 15 bases from J, leaving 17 bases between. This CDR3 is built from 12 residues. Germline V gives CDR1 MNHEY, CDR2 SVGAGI.

Points on this clone: The junction departs from germline at one end; a sequencing error may be responsible. This chain uses TRBV7-7 with TRBJ2-2; 7 bases match TRBD2. Germline V gives CDR1 SSHAT, CDR2 FNYEAQ (reference sequence). This CDR3 spans 18 amino acids. The CDR3 sequence: CASSPQGGAGRRAGELFF. The CDR3 DNA reads TGTGCTAGCAGCCCCCAAGGAGGTGCCGGGAGGAGGGCCGGGGAGCTGTTTTTT.

V is TRBV6-5 and J is TRBJ2-7, with 10 bases identical to TRBD1. The J segment lost 1 base and the V segment lost 5 bases, leaving 5 bases of the junction unmatched. The CDR3 consists of 15 residues. Germline lookup yields CDR1 MNHEY and CDR2 SVGAGI. The CDR3 nucleotides are TGTGCCAGCAGTACTCCGGGACAGGGGTCCTACGAGCAGTACTTC. Its translation is CASSTPGQGSYEQYF.

V usage is TRBV2 and J usage is TRBJ2-4; 7 bases agree with TRBD2. Germline loops: CDR1 SNHLY, CDR2 FYNNEI. V shed 6 bases and J 4 bases; nucleotides not matched to a gene: 6. The CDR3 is 14 amino acids. CDR3 protein: CASSGQAGKNIQYF. Written as DNA, the CDR3 is TGTGCCAGCAGCGGCCAAGCGGGAAAAAACATTCAGTACTTC.

V usage is TRBV7-8 and J usage is TRBJ2-7; 11 bases are shared with TRBD1. The CDR3 covers 14 residues. CDR1 is SGHVS and CDR2 is FQNEAQ in the germline V gene. V lost 5 bases and J lost 7; bases outside the gene matches: 7. CDR3 DNA sequence: TGTGCCAGCAGCGTTGGACAGGGGGCAGGGGAGCAGTACTTC. This gives the protein CASSVGQGAGEQYF.

The chain uses TRBV29-1 and TRBJ2-3, with TRBD2 as a possible D gene (6 bases). This CDR3 region has 15 residues. The germline gives CDR1 SQVTM, CDR2 ANQGSEA. V was clipped by 1 base and J by 5 bases, with 16 bases between them. The CDR3 reads CSVEGRGSTRDTQYF. Here the CDR3 DNA reads TGCAGCGTTGAAGGGAGGGGATCTACCCGAGATACGCAGTATTTT.

The J gene is TRBJ1-1, the V gene TRBV9; D is perhaps TRBD1 (6 bases). Trimming stripped 2 bases from V and 1 base from J, with 12 bases between. Germline V gene lookup returns CDR1 SGDLS and CDR2 YYNGEE. The CDR3 totals 15 residues. The CDR3 DNA is TGTGCCAGCAGCGTGGTCGGGGGGCAGAACACTGAAGCTTTCTTT. Its protein product is CASSVVGGQNTEAFF.

This chain joins TRBV28 and TRBJ2-7, with 7 bases identical to TRBD2. J lost 6 bases, V lost 3 bases, and 14 bases had no gene match. CDR1 is MDHEN, CDR2 SYDVKM, per germline. The CDR3 contains 16 residues. The CDR3, as DNA: TGTGCCAGCAGTTTTTCCGGGACTACAGCCCGGAGCGAGCAGTACTTC. It is translated as CASSFSGTTARSEQYF.

The V and J genes are TRBV5-1 and TRBJ2-7; no firm D call. V shed 7 bases and J shed 2 bases, with 16 bases lying between them. Germline V gives CDR1 SGHRS, CDR2 YFSETQ. The CDR3 runs 14 residues. Written as DNA, the CDR3 is TGCGCCAGCTTTCTGGCGGAGCCTACCTACGAGCAGTACTTC. It yields the protein CASFLAEPTYEQYF.

The chain uses TRBV7-2 and TRBJ1-1; 11 bases map to TRBD1. Per the germline V gene, CDR1 is SGHTA and CDR2 is FQGNSA. Losses at the gene ends were 4 bases for V and 0 bases for J; bases not matched to a gene: 7. This CDR3 has 17 residues. The CDR3 DNA reads as TGTGCCAGCAGCTCAAGGACAGGGGGCCTGGTGAACACTGAAGCTTTCTTT. It specifies CASSSRTGGLVNTEAFF.